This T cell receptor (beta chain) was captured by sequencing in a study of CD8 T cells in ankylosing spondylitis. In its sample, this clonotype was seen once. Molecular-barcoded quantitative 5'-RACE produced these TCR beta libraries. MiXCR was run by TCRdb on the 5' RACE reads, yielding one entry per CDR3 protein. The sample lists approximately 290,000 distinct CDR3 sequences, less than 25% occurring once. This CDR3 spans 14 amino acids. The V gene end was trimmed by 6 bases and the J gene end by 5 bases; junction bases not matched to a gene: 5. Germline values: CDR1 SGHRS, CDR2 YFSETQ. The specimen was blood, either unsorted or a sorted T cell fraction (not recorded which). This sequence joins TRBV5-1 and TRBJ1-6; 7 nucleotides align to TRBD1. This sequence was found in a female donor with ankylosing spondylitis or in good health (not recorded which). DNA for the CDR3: TGCGCCAGCACCCGGACAGGAGATAATTCACCCCTCCACTTT. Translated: CASTRTGDNSPLHF.